This T cell receptor beta chain was profiled in a study of blood T cell repertoires in COVID-19. This CDR3 is built from 13 residues. J gave up 6 bases and V 7 bases, and 9 bases lay outside the gene matches. Germline assignment: CDR1 SGDLS and CDR2 YYNGEE. Sequencing used immunoSEQ multiplex PCR; TCRdb keeps in-frame clones, though not all of them. Of fewer than 700,000 clones listed, 85% to 90% are singletons. Enrolment of Seattle patients took place during active infection, and they were followed longitudinally. The chain uses TRBV9 and TRBJ2-7; 8 positions agree with TRBD2. This TCR came from a woman aged 50 to 65 with COVID-19, enrolled during active disease. Sample: peripheral blood. In DNA form, the CDR3 reads TGTGCCAGCGCCTTCGGGGGGGCGGGCGAGCAGTACTTC. Protein: CASAFGGAGEQYF.